These 20 T cell receptor beta chains share one sample of origin, sequenced in a study of cytomegalovirus exposure and HLA in healthy donors (dated by TCRdb to 2015 to 2018). Libraries were built with the immunoSEQ multiplex PCR assay. A mixture of 60 forward primers for TCR Vbeta segments and 13 reverse primers for TCR Jbeta segments was used in the multiplex PCR. In its TCRdb copy, this immuneACCESS table keeps in-frame sequences only and misses some clones. Where compared with another copy, unresolved V genes explain less than half of these, and the others have no known cause. For this sample there are under 150,000 clones; 75% to 85% appear just once. Together, the top ten hold approximately 5.6% of the sample. Sequencing was done on a sample of PBMCs. All receptors derive from a woman aged 40 to 49 in good health and CMV-seropositive.

This chain connects TRBV29-1 to TRBJ1-5, with 8 positions matching TRBD1. The CDR3 has 14 residues. Per germline, CDR1 SQVTM and CDR2 ANQGSEA. CDR3 amino acids: CSATGVDSNQPQHF. The CDR3 region has the DNA TGCAGTGCGACAGGGGTGGATAGCAATCAGCCCCAGCATTTT.

The gene calls are TRBV6-1 and TRBJ1-1; a weak D match, TRBD1 (5 bases). CDR3 length: 15 amino acids. Trimming shortened V by 4 bases and J by 1 base, and 13 bases separated the two germline ends. The germline V gene encodes CDR1 MNHNS and CDR2 SASEGT. CDR3: CASSGGRLTNTEAFF. In DNA form, the CDR3 reads TGTGCCAGCAGTGGGGGGAGGTTGACGAACACTGAAGCTTTCTTT.

This clone was seen a few times. V usage is TRBV6-1 and J usage is TRBJ1-4; maybe TRBD1 (6 bases). CDR1 is MNHNS and CDR2 is SASEGT in the germline V gene. V dropped 5 bases and J dropped 0 bases, with 7 bases sitting between them. CDR3 length equals 14 residues. The CDR3 loop is CASSWTATNEKLFF. The DNA of the CDR3 is TGTGCCAGCAGTTGGACAGCAACTAATGAAAAACTGTTTTTT.

V is TRBV4-1 and J is TRBJ2-5, with 9 bases matching TRBD2. TRBJ2-7 explains the end of the DNA better; the J call may be wrong. Germline V gene lookup returns CDR1 MGHRA and CDR2 YSYEKL. The CDR3 contains 19 residues. The CDR3 DNA is TGCGCCAGCAGCCAAGATCGGGATAGCGGGGGAAGGGGAGTCTACGAGCAGTACTTC. This encodes CASSQDRDSGGRGVYEQYF.

The chain recombines TRBV19 with TRBJ2-5; tentatively, D is TRBD1 (5 bases). Germline V gene sequence: CDR1 LNHDA, CDR2 SQIVND (reference sequence). The CDR3 contains 15 residues. V was pared by 2 bases and J by 2 bases, with 12 bases between. CDR3 in amino acids: CASSILGDSQETQYF. DNA of the CDR3: TGTGCCAGTAGTATATTAGGGGATTCTCAAGAGACCCAGTACTTC.

The chain has TRBV6-1 and TRBJ2-1, with 7 bases fitting TRBD2. This CDR3 has 14 amino acids. Per germline, CDR1 MNHNS and CDR2 SASEGT. V was clipped by 4 bases and J by 8 bases; unmatched bases: 8. CDR3 sequence: CASSVLLAKDEQFF. CDR3 in DNA: TGTGCCAGCAGTGTGTTACTAGCGAAGGATGAGCAGTTCTTC.

The rearrangement links TRBV25-1 to TRBJ1-2; tentative D call: TRBD1 (6 bases). Germline V CDR1 and CDR2: MGHDK, SYGVNS. This CDR3 region has 12 residues. Trimming shortened V by 6 bases and J by 7 bases, and 12 bases separated the two germline ends. CDR3 sequence reads: CASRGGAAGYTF. In DNA form, the CDR3 reads TGTGCCAGCAGGGGGGGGGCTGCTGGCTACACCTTC.

V gene TRBV7-2 combines with J gene TRBJ1-1; D is unclear. The V and J ends lost 1 base and 0 bases respectively, with 18 bases between them. The CDR3 has 18 amino acids. The germline V gene has CDR1 SGHTA and CDR2 FQGNSA. The CDR3 loop is CASSLVSGFAVMNTEAFF. The CDR3 DNA reads as TGTGCCAGCAGCTTAGTTTCGGGGTTCGCAGTCATGAACACTGAAGCTTTCTTT.

This clone appeared a few times. CDR3 nucleotide sequence: TGTGCCAGCAGTGAAATCGGCGGGCCCGGATTAATAAATGCTGAAGCTTTCTTT. Its protein is CASSEIGGPGLINAEAFF. The chain combines TRBV2 with TRBJ1-1; D call uncertain. The V end was cut by 2 bases, the J end by 6 bases, with 25 bases between. Germline V gene data show CDR1 as SNHLY and CDR2 as FYNNEI. The CDR3 extends over 18 amino acids.

The gene calls are TRBV5-1 and TRBJ1-1, with 8 bases aligning to TRBD1. V gave up 3 bases and J gave up 4 bases; unmatched junction bases: 2. The CDR3 length is 13 residues. Germline V gene sequence: CDR1 SGHRS, CDR2 YFSETQ. CDR3 sequence (DNA): TGCGCCAGCAGCTCCGGACAGGGCACTGAAGCTTTCTTT. This codes for CASSSGQGTEAFF.

The chain employs TRBV28 and TRBJ2-2, with 12 bases identical to TRBD2. The CDR3 spans 16 residues. J lost 6 bases, V lost 2 bases, and 4 bases had no gene match. Per germline, CDR1 MDHEN and CDR2 SYDVKM. The CDR3 region is CASSLIASGRAGELFF. DNA of the CDR3: TGTGCCAGCAGTTTAATCGCTAGCGGGAGGGCCGGGGAGCTGTTTTTT.

This chain connects TRBV5-4 to TRBJ2-7; 11 nucleotides align to TRBD2. The CDR3 is 14 residues long. Germline V gives CDR1 SGHNT, CDR2 YYREEE (reference sequence). Trimming took 4 bases from V and 4 from J; bases not matched to a gene: 4. The CDR3 protein is CASSLLAGGYEQYF. The CDR3 DNA reads TGTGCCAGCAGCCTTCTAGCGGGAGGTTACGAGCAGTACTTC. Full variable domain (remainder filled in from reference TRBV5-4 and TRBJ2-7): ETGVTQSPTHLIKTRGQQVTLRCSSQSGHNTVSWYQQALGQGPQFIFQYYREEENGRGNFPPRFSGLQFPNYSSELNVNALELDDSALYLCASSLLAGGYEQYFGPGTRLTVT.

The gene calls are TRBV7-8 and TRBJ2-1; no clear D gene. From germline, CDR1 is SGHVS and CDR2 FQNEAQ. Trimming removed 5 bases at V and 3 bases at J, with 8 bases between. CDR3 size: 13 residues. CDR3 in amino acids: CASSQSGYNEQFF. The CDR3 bases are TGTGCCAGCAGCCAATCGGGCTACAATGAGCAGTTCTTC.

CDR3 in DNA: TGTGCCAGCAGTTCACAGGGGAACACTGAAGCTTTCTTT. Translation: CASSSQGNTEAFF. The chain recombines TRBV27 with TRBJ1-1; tentatively, D is TRBD1 (6 bases). Per germline, CDR1 MNHEY and CDR2 SMNVEV (reference sequence). V gave up 4 bases and J gave up 1 base, with 7 bases separating them. The CDR3 extends over 13 amino acids.

The chain combines TRBV19 with TRBJ2-1; tentatively, D is TRBD1 (6 bases). CDR3 size: 13 residues. Germline V lookup: CDR1 LNHDA, CDR2 SQIVND (reference sequence). V was pared by 10 bases and J by 2 bases, with 12 bases between. The CDR3 coding sequence is TGTGCCACCGGCCGGGACACCTACAATGAGCAGTTCTTC. This gives the protein CATGRDTYNEQFF.

This clone was detected a few times. V is TRBV5-1 and J is TRBJ2-2; 8 nucleotides align to TRBD2. The J segment lost 6 bases and the V segment lost 4 bases, leaving 11 bases of the junction unmatched. Germline loops: CDR1 SGHRS, CDR2 YFSETQ. This CDR3 has 16 residues. CDR3 coding DNA: TGCGCCAGCAGCGTAAGCGGGAGTAACGTCGCCGGGGAGCTGTTTTTT. Translation: CASSVSGSNVAGELFF.

The CDR3 DNA follows: TGTGCCAGCAGGACTAGCGGCTACGAGCAGTACTTC. Its protein product is CASRTSGYEQYF. The genes are TRBV6-5 and TRBJ2-5, with 9 bases fitting TRBD2. The assigned J gene may be wrong: the sequence end matches TRBJ2-7 better. From germline, CDR1 is MNHEY and CDR2 SVGAGI. This CDR3 spans 12 amino acids.

A note on this clone: It is likely a read error, because the conserved phenylalanine at the end of the CDR3 is missing. No DNA is shown, since the ends of the CDR3 on it are uncertain; the CDR3 is the one TCRdb lists. The chain couples TRBV7-8 to TRBJ2-7; the table calls TRBD2, which could not be checked here. Per germline, CDR1 SGHVS and CDR2 FQNEAQ. The CDR3 has 12 amino acids, counting both end residues. The CDR3 sequence: CASSLADYPRVI.

In the case of this clone: One end of the junction fails to match germline, which may point to a read error. The rearrangement uses TRBV2 and TRBJ1-2, with no clear D. The CDR3 length is 14 residues. CDR1 SNHLY and CDR2 FYNNEI come from the germline V gene. Here the CDR3 DNA reads TGTGCCAGCAGTGAAGCGGAGACTGTCACGGTTTCGTACTTC. The encoded protein is CASSEAETVTVSYF.

The rearrangement uses TRBV4-2 and TRBJ1-2; no clear D gene. V was cut by 1 base and J by 1 base, with 10 bases left in between. Germline V lookup: CDR1 LGHNA, CDR2 YNFKEQ. This CDR3 spans 15 amino acids. Here the CDR3 DNA reads TGTGCCAGCAGCCAAGTCCAGGCCGGTAACTATGGCTACACCTTC. It encodes CASSQVQAGNYGYTF.